Listed here are 32 T cell receptor beta chains from one sample, sequenced in a study of CD4 T cells in relation to SARS-CoV-2 and coronaviruses (dated by TCRdb to the early 2020s). The library was generated by the immunoSEQ multiplex PCR assay. TCRdb carries this immuneACCESS record with in-frame sequences only. Its versions omit some clonotypes, under half of them owing to an unresolved V gene in the studies checked, with the rest unexplained. The sample table holds some 11,000 clones, of which 75% to 90% were seen once. The ten top clones hold roughly 2.3% of the sample. What was sequenced was naive CD4+ T cells from PBMCs. The label giving this sample's cell subset or site can be read as: naive CD4+ T cells isolated by negative enrichment. The origin of the receptors is an adult with COVID-19.

The chain combines TRBV18 with TRBJ2-7, with 8 bases identical to TRBD1. The CDR3 has 15 amino acids. The V gene's germline CDR1 is KGHSH and CDR2 LQKENI. Trimming took 2 bases from V and 0 from J; bases not matched to a gene: 3. CDR3 nucleotide sequence: TGTGCCAGCTCACCAGGGACAGGCCTCTCCTACGAGCAGTACTTC. It translates to CASSPGTGLSYEQYF.

The rearrangement uses TRBV5-4 and TRBJ1-1; D may be TRBD1 (6 bases). Per the germline V gene, CDR1 is SGHNT and CDR2 is YYREEE (reference sequence). Trimming pared 9 bases from V and 5 bases from J, leaving 20 bases between. The CDR3 has 14 amino acids. DNA of the CDR3: TGTGCCACCGGTCCGGGTAGGGGGGATACTGAAGCTTTCTTT. As protein: CATGPGRGDTEAFF. Using reference TRBV5-4 and TRBJ1-1 for the parts outside the CDR3, the full variable domain is ETGVTQSPTHLIKTRGQQVTLRCSSQSGHNTVSWYQQALGQGPQFIFQYYREEENGRGNFPPRFSGLQFPNYSSELNVNALELDDSALYLCATGPGRGDTEAFFGQGTRLTVV.

The gene calls are TRBV3-1 (or the pseudogene TRBV3-2) and TRBJ2-3, with TRBD2 identical over 9 bases. This CDR3 is 16 amino acids long. Losses at the gene ends were 0 bases for V and 2 bases for J; bases not matched to a gene: 3. Germline CDR1 is LGHDT and CDR2 is YNNKEL (reference sequence). The CDR3 nucleotides are TGTGCCAGCAGCCAAGATTCTAGCGGGGCCACAGATACGCAGTATTTT. As protein: CASSQDSSGATDTQYF.

The chain employs TRBV28 and TRBJ1-1; TRBD1 agrees at 8 bases. Looked up from germline, CDR1 is MDHEN and CDR2 is SYDVKM. The CDR3 is 14 amino acids. Unmatched junction bases numbered 5, after V lost 5 bases and J lost 3 bases. The CDR3, as DNA: TGTGCCAGCAGTACGCAGGGGGCTGACACTGAAGCTTTCTTT. Protein sequence: CASSTQGADTEAFF.

The V and J genes are TRBV19 and TRBJ1-2, with D perhaps TRBD1 (5 bases). The CDR3 is 13 amino acids. Trimming left V 4 bases short and J 5 bases short, with 11 bases between. Germline assignment: CDR1 LNHDA and CDR2 SQIVND (reference sequence). The CDR3 sequence: CASSTGDLYGYTF. The CDR3 DNA reads TGTGCCAGTAGTACCGGGGACCTATATGGCTACACCTTC.

V usage is TRBV6-2 or TRBV6-3 and J usage is TRBJ2-3; 14 nucleotides match TRBD2. The CDR3 is 17 residues long. The V gene's germline CDR1 is MNHEY and CDR2 SVGEGT. V shed 3 bases and J 7 bases; nucleotides not matched to a gene: 9. For the CDR3, the DNA is TGTGCCAGCAGTTATCCCGGACTAGCGGGGGGTCCTTATACGCAGTATTTT. Translated: CASSYPGLAGGPYTQYF.

V usage is TRBV28 and J usage is TRBJ1-5, with a tentative D call TRBD1 (5 bases). Trimming cost V 7 bases and J 3 bases, with 13 bases left between them. The CDR3 contains 14 residues. Per the germline V gene, CDR1 is MDHEN and CDR2 is SYDVKM. The CDR3: CASNVGEANQPQHF. As DNA, the CDR3 is TGTGCCAGCAACGTGGGGGAGGCCAATCAGCCCCAGCATTTT.

This clone appeared a single time. The J gene is TRBJ2-3, the V gene TRBV5-8, with 8 bases fitting TRBD2. This CDR3 has 13 residues. The V gene end was trimmed by 6 bases and the J gene end by 6 bases; junction bases not matched to a gene: 6. Germline CDR1 SGHTS, CDR2 YDEGEE. CDR3 in amino acids: CASNLGGADTQYF. CDR3 DNA: TGTGCCAGCAACCTCGGGGGGGCCGATACGCAGTATTTT.

J is TRBJ2-3 and V is TRBV7-3, with 10 bases identical to TRBD1. CDR1 is SGHTA, CDR2 FQGTGA, per germline. This CDR3 has 17 amino acids. V lost 0 bases, J lost 2 bases, and 5 bases stayed unmatched. DNA for the CDR3: TGTGCCAGCAGCTTAACGGGACAGGGGATTAACACAGATACGCAGTATTTT. Its translation is CASSLTGQGINTDTQYF.

The chain recombines TRBV5-1 with TRBJ2-7; D might be TRBD1 (6 bases). Germline CDR1 is SGHRS and CDR2 is YFSETQ. The V end lost 0 bases, the J end lost 2 bases, and 15 bases lay between the germline ends. This CDR3 comprises 16 residues. The CDR3 sequence: CASSLGWGQLAYEQYF. In nucleotides, the CDR3 is TGCGCCAGCAGCTTGGGTTGGGGACAACTAGCCTACGAGCAGTACTTC.

This clone is a singleton in its sample. V and J are TRBV7-2 and TRBJ2-1; a weak D match, TRBD2 (6 bases). The germline V and J ends were trimmed by 5 bases and 2 bases, with 16 bases remaining between them. CDR1 SGHTA and CDR2 FQGNSA come from the germline V gene. This CDR3 is built from 16 residues. The CDR3: CASSPGRRGAYNEQFF. The DNA for the CDR3 is TGTGCCAGCAGCCCCGGGCGGCGGGGAGCCTACAATGAGCAGTTCTTC.

The chain links TRBV12-3 or TRBV12-4 to TRBJ2-1; tentatively, D is TRBD1 (5 bases). This CDR3 contains 11 residues. V was shortened by 5 bases and J by 7 bases, with 6 bases between the two germline ends. The CDR3 reads CASSRGNEQFF. The CDR3 DNA sequence: TGTGCCAGCAGTAGGGGAAATGAGCAGTTCTTC.

V is TRBV27 and J is TRBJ2-3; the D gene is possibly TRBD2 (6 bases). The length of the CDR3 is 16 residues. Trimming took 4 bases from V and 2 from J, leaving 16 bases between them. Germline loops: CDR1 MNHEY, CDR2 SMNVEV (reference sequence). CDR3 bases: TGTGCCAGCAGTTCTGAGGCGGGGAGAGACACAGATACGCAGTATTTT. Translating it yields CASSSEAGRDTDTQYF.

V usage is TRBV7-2 and J usage is TRBJ2-7; D ambiguous. The CDR3 spans 13 residues. In germline, CDR1 is SGHTA, CDR2 FQGNSA. The V end was cut by 1 base, the J end by 9 bases, with 13 bases between. CDR3 amino acids: CASSLDTQQVQYF. CDR3 nucleotide sequence: TGTGCCAGCAGCTTAGATACCCAGCAGGTGCAGTACTTC.

The chain carries TRBV20-1 and TRBJ2-3, with 12 positions matching TRBD2. This CDR3 region has 17 residues. With V trimmed by 3 bases and J by 2 bases, 9 bases remained unmatched. Germline V gives CDR1 DFQATT, CDR2 SNEGSKA (reference sequence). In nucleotides, the CDR3 is TGCAGTGCTAGTCCCCTAGCGGGGGGGCCTGCCACAGATACGCAGTATTTT. Its protein product is CSASPLAGGPATDTQYF.

This clone has more than one count but fewer than ten. The CDR3 here is CASSFQEYEQYF. The CDR3 DNA follows: TGTGCCAGCAGCTTCCAGGAATACGAGCAGTACTTC. The chain recombines TRBV5-6 with TRBJ2-7; D uncertain. The CDR3 has 12 amino acids. V gave up 2 bases and J gave up 4 bases, with 7 bases separating them. Per the germline V gene, CDR1 is SGHDT and CDR2 is YYEEEE.

The genes are TRBV19 and TRBJ2-6; D is perhaps TRBD2 (5 bases). Trimming took 2 bases from V and 4 from J, leaving 9 bases between them. The CDR3 has 15 residues. Germline V CDR1 and CDR2: LNHDA, SQIVND (reference sequence). CDR3 coding DNA: TGTGCCAGTAGTATAATAGGGAGCGGGGCCAACGTCCTGACTTTC. This encodes CASSIIGSGANVLTF.

CDR3 residues: CASSQESTGLFGNTIYF. CDR3 bases: TGCGCCAGCAGCCAAGAGAGTACGGGTCTCTTTGGAAACACCATATATTTT. The J gene is TRBJ1-3, the V gene TRBV4-3; unclear D gene. The CDR3 totals 17 residues. The V gene's germline CDR1 is LGHNA and CDR2 YSLEER. V was clipped by 0 bases and J by 3 bases, with 15 bases between them.

This clone showed up just once. The chain employs TRBV5-1 and TRBJ1-1, with 7 bases aligning to TRBD1. Unmatched junction bases numbered 7, after V lost 3 bases and J lost 5 bases. The length of the CDR3 is 14 residues. The germline V gene encodes CDR1 SGHRS and CDR2 YFSETQ. CDR3: CASSSGQWGTEAFF. The CDR3 DNA reads TGCGCCAGCAGCTCGGGACAGTGGGGGACTGAAGCTTTCTTT.

This clone was counted between two and nine times. The genes are TRBV5-1 and TRBJ1-2, with 8 bases aligning to TRBD1. Germline lookup yields CDR1 SGHRS and CDR2 YFSETQ. The CDR3 totals 13 residues. V lost 4 bases, J lost 3 bases, and 2 bases stayed unmatched. The CDR3 protein is CASSMGQDYGYTF. Here the CDR3 DNA reads TGCGCCAGCAGCATGGGACAGGACTATGGCTACACCTTC.

The chain employs TRBV6-5 and TRBJ1-3, with 11 bases matching TRBD1. CDR3 size: 16 residues. Trimming took 2 bases from V and 5 from J; bases not matched to a gene: 5. Germline V gene data show CDR1 as MNHEY and CDR2 as SVGAGI. Written as DNA, the CDR3 is TGTGCCAGCAGTTACCAGGGACAGGGGGAGAGAAACACCATATATTTT. Translating it yields CASSYQGQGERNTIYF.

The V and J genes are TRBV28 and TRBJ2-7, with 8 bases that match TRBD1. J was trimmed by 4 bases and V by 0 bases; bases with no gene match: 5. This CDR3 is 15 amino acids long. Germline lookup yields CDR1 MDHEN and CDR2 SYDVKM. The CDR3 sequence: CASSLWGQVGYEQYF. In DNA form, the CDR3 reads TGTGCCAGCAGTTTATGGGGACAGGTTGGATACGAGCAGTACTTC.

This sequence joins TRBV9 and TRBJ2-2, with a tentative D call TRBD2 (5 bases). The V gene's germline CDR1 is SGDLS and CDR2 YYNGEE. The V end lost 4 bases, the J end lost 1 base, and 11 bases lay between the germline ends. The CDR3 consists of 15 residues. The CDR3 here is CASSLQSGNTGELFF. The CDR3 DNA reads TGTGCCAGCAGCCTCCAGAGCGGGAACACCGGGGAGCTGTTTTTT. The entire variable domain, with the rest obtained from reference TRBV9 and TRBJ2-2, is as follows: DSGVTQTPKHLITATGQRVTLRCSPRSGDLSVYWYQQSLDQGLQFLIQYYNGEERAKGNILERFSAQQFPDLHSELNLSSLELGDSALYFCASSLQSGNTGELFFGEGSRLTVL.

The chain couples TRBV5-1 to TRBJ1-2, with D hard to call. The CDR3 covers 16 residues. Trimming left V 0 bases short and J 2 bases short, with 14 bases between. Germline CDR1 reads SGHRS; CDR2 reads YFSETQ. The DNA of the CDR3 is TGCGCCAGCAGCTTGGGGGATGGTGGTCCGAACTATGGCTACACCTTC. Amino acid sequence: CASSLGDGGPNYGYTF.

The gene calls are TRBV5-4 and TRBJ2-2; D not certain. Germline lookup yields CDR1 SGHNT and CDR2 YYREEE (reference sequence). The ends were cut back, 9 bases at V and 5 bases at J, with 11 bases in the middle. The CDR3 length is 12 residues. For the CDR3, the DNA is TGTGCCACGACCTCCCGTACCGGGGAGCTGTTTTTT. Amino acids: CATTSRTGELFF.

This clone appeared a single time. The CDR3 spells CASRRGQANTGELFF. The CDR3 DNA is TGTGCCAGCAGGAGGGGACAGGCGAACACCGGGGAGCTGTTTTTT. V usage is TRBV5-6 and J usage is TRBJ2-2; 8 bases align to TRBD1. Germline lookup yields CDR1 SGHDT and CDR2 YYEEEE. With V trimmed by 5 bases and J by 0 bases, 3 bases remained unmatched. This CDR3 contains 15 residues.

The J gene is TRBJ2-2, the V gene TRBV3-1 (or the pseudogene TRBV3-2); D might be TRBD1 (5 bases). Germline CDR1 and CDR2: LGHDT and YNNKEL (reference sequence). V lost 6 bases, J lost 0 bases, and 11 bases lay in between. The CDR3 is 15 residues long. The CDR3 nucleotides are TGTGCCAGCAGTCTCGACAGAACGAACACCGGGGAGCTGTTTTTT. It is translated as CASSLDRTNTGELFF.

The CDR3 region is CASSFQGLGVGNEQFF. CDR3 bases: TGTGCCAGCAGCTTTCAGGGGCTAGGGGTGGGCAATGAGCAGTTCTTC. The J gene is TRBJ2-1, the V gene TRBV7-3; TRBD1 might be the D (6 bases). CDR1 SGHTA and CDR2 FQGTGA come from the germline V gene. This CDR3 has 16 amino acids. V was cut by 3 bases and J by 6 bases, with 18 bases left in between.

The chain couples TRBV6-1 to TRBJ1-3; a possible D gene is TRBD1 (5 bases). V lost 1 base, J lost 3 bases, and 13 bases lay in between. Germline CDR1 reads MNHNS; CDR2 reads SASEGT. There are 16 residues in the CDR3. CDR3 sequence (DNA): TGTGCCAGCAGTGAAGGTCTGGGGGAGGTTGGAAACACCATATATTTT. Amino acids: CASSEGLGEVGNTIYF.

This clone was detected only a few times. A junction boundary mismatches the germline segment, possibly from a read error. This chain links TRBV2 with TRBJ2-3; D might be TRBD2 (7 bases). The germline V gene has CDR1 SNHLY and CDR2 FYNNEI. The CDR3 sequence is 15 residues long. CDR3 bases: TGTGCCAGCAGTGAAGCGGCGGGGGCCACATATACGCAGTATTTT. Translated, it gives CASSEAAGATYTQYF.

This chain uses TRBV7-9 with TRBJ1-2; D gene ambiguous. This CDR3 has 12 residues. The V end lost 0 bases, the J end lost 1 base, and 0 bases lay between the germline ends. The germline CDR1 and CDR2 sequences are SEHNR and FQNEAQ (reference sequence). Here the CDR3 reads CASSLANYGYTF. CDR3 DNA sequence: TGTGCCAGCAGCTTAGCTAACTATGGCTACACCTTC.

Turning to this clone: One end of the junction is discordant with germline, which a read error may explain. This chain connects TRBV19 to TRBJ2-3, with no clear D. The CDR3 consists of 12 residues. Germline loops: CDR1 LNHDA, CDR2 SQIVND (reference sequence). The CDR3 region is CVSSISRDTQYF. The CDR3 nucleotides are TGTGTCAGTAGTATATCTAGGGATACGCAGTATTTT.